These 7 T cell receptor beta chains share one sample of origin, sequenced in a study of shared clonotypes between healthy human individuals. CD8 cells classed as naive were CD45RO-negative and positively selected for CCR7, excluding terminally differentiated effector memory CD45RA+ cells. TCRdb's table, derived via immunoSEQ multiplex PCR, lists solely in-frame clones and lacks some. The sample yields about 2.1 million clones, 90% to 95% seen once. Sequenced sample: naive CD8+ T cells from PBMCs. Receptor source: a man between 18 and 35 years old in good health. Some clones in this sample may be carry-over from other donors' samples.

The rearrangement links TRBV10-3 to TRBJ2-5, with 9 bases fitting TRBD1. The germline V gene encodes CDR1 ENHRY and CDR2 SYGVKD. J gave up 2 bases and V 2 bases, and 6 bases lay outside the gene matches. This CDR3 has 16 amino acids. As DNA, the CDR3 is TGTGCCATCAGTGAGGGATTACAGGGGGCGCAAGAGACCCAGTACTTC. Translating it yields CAISEGLQGAQETQYF.

V and J are TRBV10-3 and TRBJ2-2, with TRBD2 matching over 11 bases. J gave up 4 bases and V 8 bases, and 9 bases lay outside the gene matches. CDR3 length: 16 amino acids. CDR1 and CDR2 (germline): ENHRY, SYGVKD. The CDR3 sequence is CAIPGRGTSGTGELFF. In nucleotides, the CDR3 is TGTGCCATCCCTGGGCGGGGGACTAGCGGCACCGGGGAGCTGTTTTTT.

This chain uses TRBV5-1 with TRBJ2-3, with TRBD1 matching 8 bases. The CDR3 spans 16 residues. Per the germline V gene, CDR1 is SGHRS and CDR2 is YFSETQ. Trimming took 4 bases from V and 3 from J; bases not matched to a gene: 10. CDR3 bases: TGCGCCAGCAGCACCCGGGACAGGTTGGGGACAGATACGCAGTATTTT. Amino acid sequence: CASSTRDRLGTDTQYF.

The CDR3 sequence: CASSDSDLQTRSNQPQHF. DNA of the CDR3: TGTGCCAGCAGTGACTCGGACCTTCAAACCCGTAGCAATCAGCCCCAGCATTTT. The chain is built from TRBV6-4 and TRBJ1-5, with no clear D. Germline V gene data show CDR1 as MRHNA and CDR2 as SNTAGT. Trimming shortened V by 0 bases and J by 0 bases, and 15 bases separated the two germline ends. The CDR3 loop spans 18 amino acids.

This chain links TRBV5-1 with TRBJ2-7; D not certain. The CDR3 loop spans 13 amino acids. CDR1 is SGHRS, CDR2 YFSETQ, per germline. Trimming stripped 3 bases from V and 2 bases from J, with 9 bases between. DNA for the CDR3: TGCGCCAGCAGCTGGGGTTATCCCTACGAGCAGTACTTC. It yields the protein CASSWGYPYEQYF.

The chain links TRBV11-2 to TRBJ2-7, with 8 positions matching TRBD2. Germline V gives CDR1 SGHAT, CDR2 FQNNGV. The CDR3 totals 17 residues. With V trimmed by 5 bases and J by 4 bases, 16 bases remained unmatched. CDR3 in DNA: TGTGCCAGCAGCGGACGGGACTCGGGGGGGGAAGGGTACGAGCAGTACTTC. Protein sequence: CASSGRDSGGEGYEQYF.

The chain combines TRBV30 with TRBJ2-7; TRBD2 might be the D (6 bases). Trimming removed 5 bases from V and 7 bases from J, with 15 bases in between. The length of the CDR3 is 12 residues. Germline CDR1 reads GTSNPN; CDR2 reads SVGIG (reference sequence). For the CDR3, the DNA is TGTGCCTGGGAGGGACTCCCAGGGGAGCAGTACTTC. Residues: CAWEGLPGEQYF.